A selection of T cell receptor beta chains follows, all from one sample in a study of blood T cells in healthy people across ages. In TCRdb, the 5' RACE reads were re-called with MiXCR into one record per CDR3 protein. The sample records 1,500,000 or so distinct CDR3 sequences, 55% to 75% being singletons. The sample comprised blood. Source of these receptors: a man younger than 30 in good health. Each CDR3 is given with its conserved first and last residue. D genes are given only for firm matches. Rows give clone size only sometimes, using once, few, many, or a class for an expanded clone.

D gene: .
clone size: .
V gene: TRBV4-1
J gene: TRBJ2-1
CDR3 protein: CASSQVVRDPPGQFF
CDR3 DNA: TGCGCCAGCAGCCAAGTCGTCCGGGACCCCCCTGGGCAGTTCTTC

D gene: TRBD1
clone size: .
V gene: TRBV6-2/TRBV6-3
J gene: TRBJ2-1
CDR3 protein: CASTKDRGLVEQFF
CDR3 DNA: TGTGCCAGTACCAAGGACAGGGGGCTCGTTGAGCAGTTCTTC

D gene: .
clone size: .
V gene: TRBV4-1
J gene: TRBJ1-2
CDR3 protein: CASSHTEGDNYGYTF
CDR3 DNA: TGCGCCAGCAGTCACACGGAGGGGGATAACTATGGCTACACCTTC

D gene: .
clone size: few
V gene: TRBV29-1
J gene: TRBJ2-7
CDR3 protein: CSARIPSSYEQYF
CDR3 DNA: TGCAGCGCCAGGATACCTAGCTCCTACGAGCAGTACTTC

D gene: .
clone size: .
V gene: TRBV5-1
J gene: TRBJ1-4
CDR3 protein: CASSLDPTPGEKLFF
CDR3 DNA: TGCGCCAGCAGCTTGGACCCTACGCCGGGCGAAAAACTGTTTTTT

D gene: .
clone size: .
V gene: TRBV6-5
J gene: TRBJ1-2
CDR3 protein: CASSEIFPSYGYTF
CDR3 DNA: TGTGCCAGCAGCGAAATTTTCCCCTCTTATGGCTACACCTTC

D gene: TRBD2
clone size: .
V gene: TRBV5-1
J gene: TRBJ2-7
CDR3 protein: CASSLGGPGGSYEQYF
CDR3 DNA: TGCGCCAGCAGCTTGGGAGGTCCCGGCGGGAGCTACGAGCAGTACTTC

D gene: .
clone size: .
V gene: TRBV6-5
J gene: TRBJ2-7
CDR3 protein: CASSYLTRDGSYEQYF
CDR3 DNA: TGTGCCAGCAGTTACCTTACCCGGGACGGCTCCTACGAGCAGTACTTC

D gene: .
clone size: few
V gene: TRBV20-1
J gene: TRBJ1-2
CDR3 protein: CSAGTYGYTF
CDR3 DNA: TGCAGTGCTGGGACCTATGGCTACACCTTC

D gene: TRBD2
clone size: .
V gene: TRBV11-3
J gene: TRBJ2-1
CDR3 protein: CASSSRTSGGVYEQFF
CDR3 DNA: TGTGCCAGCAGCTCCCGGACTAGCGGGGGGGTCTATGAGCAGTTCTTC

D gene: .
clone size: .
V gene: TRBV12-3/TRBV12-4
J gene: TRBJ2-5
CDR3 protein: CASSLRTGSEETQYF
CDR3 DNA: TGTGCCAGCAGTTTACGAACAGGGAGTGAGGAGACCCAGTACTTC

D gene: .
clone size: .
V gene: TRBV6-2/TRBV6-3
J gene: TRBJ1-5
CDR3 protein: CASSSARDKFEQPQHF
CDR3 DNA: TGTGCCAGCAGTTCCGCTCGGGACAAATTTGAACAGCCCCAGCATTTT

D gene: .
clone size: .
V gene: TRBV4-3
J gene: TRBJ2-5
CDR3 protein: CASSQDWASPKETQNF
CDR3 DNA: TGCGCCAGCAGCCAAGATTGGGCAAGCCCAAAAGAGACCCAGAACTTC

D gene: .
clone size: .
V gene: TRBV7-8
J gene: TRBJ2-7
CDR3 protein: CASSRLEEPLQGRGTEQYF
CDR3 DNA: TGTGCCAGCAGCCGTCTTGAGGAACCGTTGCAGGGCCGGGGAACAGAGCAGTACTTC

D gene: TRBD1
clone size: .
V gene: TRBV6-6
J gene: TRBJ1-2
CDR3 protein: CASSYSDRGLDGYTF
CDR3 DNA: TGTGCCAGCAGTTACTCGGACAGGGGGCTTGATGGCTACACCTTC

D gene: TRBD2
clone size: .
V gene: TRBV20-1
J gene: TRBJ2-7
CDR3 protein: CSASRPSGSFHEQYF
CDR3 DNA: TGCAGTGCTAGTCGACCTAGCGGGAGTTTCCACGAGCAGTACTTC

D gene: .
clone size: .
V gene: TRBV7-2
J gene: TRBJ2-5
CDR3 protein: CASSPPGIQETQYF
CDR3 DNA: TGTGCCAGCAGCCCTCCTGGGATCCAAGAGACCCAGTACTTC

D gene: TRBD2
clone size: .
V gene: TRBV7-8
J gene: TRBJ2-7
CDR3 protein: CASSSLLAGIYEQYF
CDR3 DNA: TGTGCCAGCAGCTCGCTCCTAGCGGGCATCTACGAGCAGTACTTC

D gene: .
clone size: few
V gene: TRBV5-1
J gene: TRBJ1-1
CDR3 protein: CASLENTEAFF
CDR3 DNA: TGCGCCAGCCTCGAGAACACTGAAGCTTTCTTT

D gene: .
clone size: .
V gene: TRBV20-1
J gene: TRBJ1-2
CDR3 protein: CSARVDSSFYGYTF
CDR3 DNA: TGCAGTGCTAGGGTCGATTCGAGTTTTTATGGCTACACCTTC